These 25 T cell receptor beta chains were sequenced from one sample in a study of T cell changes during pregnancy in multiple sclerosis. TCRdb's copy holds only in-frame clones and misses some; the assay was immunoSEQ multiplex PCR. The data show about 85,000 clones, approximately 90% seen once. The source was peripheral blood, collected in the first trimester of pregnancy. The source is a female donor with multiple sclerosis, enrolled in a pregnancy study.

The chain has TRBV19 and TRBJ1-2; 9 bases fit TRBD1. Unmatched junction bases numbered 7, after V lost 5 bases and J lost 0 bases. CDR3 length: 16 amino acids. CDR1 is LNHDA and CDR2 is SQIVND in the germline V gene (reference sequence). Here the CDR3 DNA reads TGTGCCAGTAGTCCCAGACAGGGGGGAGCTAACTATGGCTACACCTTC. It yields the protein CASSPRQGGANYGYTF.

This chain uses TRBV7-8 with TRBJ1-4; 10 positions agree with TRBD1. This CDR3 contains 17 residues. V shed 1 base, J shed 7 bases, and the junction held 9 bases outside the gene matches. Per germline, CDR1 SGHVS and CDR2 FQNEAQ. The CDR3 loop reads CASSLVVPGQGIEKLFF. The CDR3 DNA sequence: TGTGCCAGCAGCTTAGTAGTCCCGGGACAGGGGATTGAAAAACTGTTTTTT.

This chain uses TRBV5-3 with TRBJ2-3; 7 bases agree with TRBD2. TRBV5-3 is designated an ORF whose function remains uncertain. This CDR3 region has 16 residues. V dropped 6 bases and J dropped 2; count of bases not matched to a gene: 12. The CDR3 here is CARIKKREGTTDTQYF. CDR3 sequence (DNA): TGTGCCAGAATCAAAAAGAGGGAGGGGACCACAGATACGCAGTATTTT.

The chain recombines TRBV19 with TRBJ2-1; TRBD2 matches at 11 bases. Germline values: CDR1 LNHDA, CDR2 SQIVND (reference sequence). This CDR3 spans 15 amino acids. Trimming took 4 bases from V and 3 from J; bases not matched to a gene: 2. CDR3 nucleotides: TGTGCCAGTAGTAGAACTAGCGGGAGCTACAATGAGCAGTTCTTC. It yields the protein CASSRTSGSYNEQFF.

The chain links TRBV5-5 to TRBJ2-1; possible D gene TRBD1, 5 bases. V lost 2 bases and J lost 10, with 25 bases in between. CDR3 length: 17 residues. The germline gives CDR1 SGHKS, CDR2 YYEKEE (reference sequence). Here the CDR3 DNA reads TGTGCCAGCAGCTTCGCTTCCCCAGGGTCCCTCTTTCGAGAGCAGTTCTTC. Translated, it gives CASSFASPGSLFREQFF.

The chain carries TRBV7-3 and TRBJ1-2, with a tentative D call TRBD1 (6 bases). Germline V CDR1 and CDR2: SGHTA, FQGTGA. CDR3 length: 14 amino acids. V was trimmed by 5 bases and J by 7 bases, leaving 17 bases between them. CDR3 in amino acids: CASSPSGGQGGYTF. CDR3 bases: TGTGCCAGCAGCCCAAGCGGGGGGCAAGGTGGCTACACCTTC. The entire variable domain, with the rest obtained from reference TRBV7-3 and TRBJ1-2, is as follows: GAGVSQTPSNKVTEKGKYVELRCDPISGHTALYWYRQSLGQGPEFLIYFQGTGAADDSGLPNDRFFAVRPEGSVSTLKIQRTERGDSAVYLCASSPSGGQGGYTFGSGTRLTVV.

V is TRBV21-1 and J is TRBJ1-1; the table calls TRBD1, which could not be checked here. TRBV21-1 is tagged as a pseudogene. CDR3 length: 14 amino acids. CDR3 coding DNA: TGTGCCAGCATCCCGCAGGGTGTGGACACTGAAGCTTTCTTT. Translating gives CASIPQGVDTEAFF.

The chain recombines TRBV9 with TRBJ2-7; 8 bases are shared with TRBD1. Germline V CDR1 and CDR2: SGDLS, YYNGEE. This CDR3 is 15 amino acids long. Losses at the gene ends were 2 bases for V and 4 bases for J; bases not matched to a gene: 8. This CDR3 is CASSVSPQGAYEQYF. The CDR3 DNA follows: TGTGCCAGCAGCGTTTCTCCGCAGGGGGCGTACGAGCAGTACTTC.

As DNA, the CDR3 is TGTGCCAGCAGCTCGATGGACCGGGAGTATTCTGGCTACACCTTC. This gives the protein CASSSMDREYSGYTF. This chain uses TRBV5-6 with TRBJ1-2; D ambiguous. With 3 bases removed from V and 7 bases from J, the gap between germline ends came to 19 bases. The CDR3 has 15 amino acids. CDR1 is SGHDT, CDR2 YYEEEE, per germline.

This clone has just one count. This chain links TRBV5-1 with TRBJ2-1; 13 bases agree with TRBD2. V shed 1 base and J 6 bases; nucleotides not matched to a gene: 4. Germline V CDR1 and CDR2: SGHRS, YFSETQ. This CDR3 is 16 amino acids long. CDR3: CASSLTSGRASNEQFF. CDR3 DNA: TGCGCCAGCAGCTTGACTAGCGGGAGGGCCAGCAATGAGCAGTTCTTC.

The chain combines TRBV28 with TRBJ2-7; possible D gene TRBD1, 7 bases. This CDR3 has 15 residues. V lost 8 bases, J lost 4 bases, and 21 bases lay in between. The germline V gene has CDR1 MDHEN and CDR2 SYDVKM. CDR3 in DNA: TGTGCCAGCCATGGGGCGGGACAGCCCCAATACGAGCAGTACTTC. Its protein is CASHGAGQPQYEQYF.

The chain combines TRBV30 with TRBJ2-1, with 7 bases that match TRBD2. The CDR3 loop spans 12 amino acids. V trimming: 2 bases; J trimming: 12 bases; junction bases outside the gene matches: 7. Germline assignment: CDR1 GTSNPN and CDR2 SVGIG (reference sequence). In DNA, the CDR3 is TGTGCCTGGAGTTCGGCTAGCGGAGCGCAGTTCTTC. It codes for CAWSSASGAQFF. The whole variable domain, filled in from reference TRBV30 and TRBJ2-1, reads SQTIHQWPATLVQPVGSPLSLECTVEGTSNPNLYWYRQAAGRGLQLLFYSVGIGQISSEVPQNLSASRPQDRQFILSSKKLLLSDSGFYLCAWSSASGAQFFGPGTRLTVL.

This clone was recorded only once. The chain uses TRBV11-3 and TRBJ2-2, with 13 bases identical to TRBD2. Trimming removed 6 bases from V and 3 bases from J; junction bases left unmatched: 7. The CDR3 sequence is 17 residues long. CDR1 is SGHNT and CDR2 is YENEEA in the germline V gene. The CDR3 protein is CASSLPGLAGHTGELFF. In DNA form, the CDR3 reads TGTGCCAGCAGTTTACCGGGACTAGCGGGACACACCGGGGAGCTGTTTTTT.

Here the CDR3 reads CASSQIPLDSYEQYF. CDR3 sequence (DNA): TGCGCCAGCAGCCAAATCCCACTCGATAGCTACGAGCAGTACTTC. This chain links TRBV4-1 with TRBJ2-7, with D hard to call. The CDR3 is 15 residues long. Germline CDR1 reads MGHRA; CDR2 reads YSYEKL. Deletions cut 2 bases from V and 3 bases from J, with 14 bases between.

CDR3 DNA: TGTGCCAGCAGTTTGGCGGGACAGGTAGCCAAAAACATTCAGTACTTC. Translating it yields CASSLAGQVAKNIQYF. This chain connects TRBV28 to TRBJ2-4, with 8 nucleotides matching TRBD1. The CDR3 is 16 amino acids. Losses at the gene ends were 3 bases for V and 0 bases for J; bases not matched to a gene: 4. Germline values: CDR1 MDHEN, CDR2 SYDVKM.

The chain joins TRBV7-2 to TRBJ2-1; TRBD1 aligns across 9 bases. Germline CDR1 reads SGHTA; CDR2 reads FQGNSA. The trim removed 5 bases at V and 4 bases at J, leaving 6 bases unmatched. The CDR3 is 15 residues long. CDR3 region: CASSRDRAPYNEQFF. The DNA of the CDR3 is TGTGCCAGCAGCCGGGACAGGGCTCCATACAATGAGCAGTTCTTC.

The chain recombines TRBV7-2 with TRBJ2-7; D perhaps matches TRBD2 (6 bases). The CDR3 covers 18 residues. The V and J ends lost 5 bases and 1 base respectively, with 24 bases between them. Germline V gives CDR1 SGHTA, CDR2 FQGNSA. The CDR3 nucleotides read TGTGCCAGCAGCGCCAGCAGGGCTAGCGCGCTATCGTCCTACGAGCAGTACTTC. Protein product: CASSASRASALSSYEQYF.

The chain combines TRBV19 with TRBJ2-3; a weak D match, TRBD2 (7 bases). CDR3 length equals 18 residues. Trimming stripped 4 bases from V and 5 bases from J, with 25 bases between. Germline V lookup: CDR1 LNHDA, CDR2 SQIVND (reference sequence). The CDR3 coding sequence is TGTGCCAGTAGTACCCTCCCGAAAATTGGGGGAGGGGGAGATACGCAGTATTTT. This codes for CASSTLPKIGGGGDTQYF.

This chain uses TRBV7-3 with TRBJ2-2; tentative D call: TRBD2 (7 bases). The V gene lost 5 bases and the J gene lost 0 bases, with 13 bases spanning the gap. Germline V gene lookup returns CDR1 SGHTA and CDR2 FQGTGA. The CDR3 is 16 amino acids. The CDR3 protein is CASSKEGGTNTGELFF. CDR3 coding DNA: TGTGCCAGCAGCAAGGAGGGGGGGACGAACACCGGGGAGCTGTTTTTT.

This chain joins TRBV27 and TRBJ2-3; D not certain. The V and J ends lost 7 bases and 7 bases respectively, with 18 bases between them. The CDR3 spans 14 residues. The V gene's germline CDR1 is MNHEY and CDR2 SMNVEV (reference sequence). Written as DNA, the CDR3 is TGTGCCAGCAAGGTCGTAAAGGTTAGCCATACGCAGTATTTT. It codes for CASKVVKVSHTQYF.

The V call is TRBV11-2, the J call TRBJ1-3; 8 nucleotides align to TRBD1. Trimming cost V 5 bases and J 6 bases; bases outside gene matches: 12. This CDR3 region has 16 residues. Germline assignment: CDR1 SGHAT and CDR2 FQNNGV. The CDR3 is CASSPWRTGGENTIYF. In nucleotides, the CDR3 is TGTGCCAGCAGCCCTTGGCGAACAGGGGGGGAAAACACCATATATTTT.

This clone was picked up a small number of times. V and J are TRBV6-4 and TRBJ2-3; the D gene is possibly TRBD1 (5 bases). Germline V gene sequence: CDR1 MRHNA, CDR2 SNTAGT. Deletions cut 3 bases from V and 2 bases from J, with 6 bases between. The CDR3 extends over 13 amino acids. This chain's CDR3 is CASSEGDTDTQYF. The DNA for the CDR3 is TGTGCCAGCAGTGAAGGGGACACAGATACGCAGTATTTT.

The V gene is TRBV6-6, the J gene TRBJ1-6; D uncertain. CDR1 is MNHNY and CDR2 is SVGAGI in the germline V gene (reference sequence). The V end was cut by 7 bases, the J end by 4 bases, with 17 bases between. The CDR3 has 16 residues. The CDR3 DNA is TGTGCCAGCACCGTTGAAGTAATGAGATATAATTCACCCCTCCACTTT. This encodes CASTVEVMRYNSPLHF.

The CDR3 protein is CASNQDRLRSPLHF. The CDR3 bases are TGTGCCAGCAACCAAGACCGACTTCGGTCACCCCTCCACTTT. J is TRBJ1-6 and V is TRBV7-8; D is uncertain. Trimming took off 7 bases at V and 10 bases at J, with 17 bases between the two ends. The CDR3 extends over 14 amino acids. The germline gives CDR1 SGHVS, CDR2 FQNEAQ.

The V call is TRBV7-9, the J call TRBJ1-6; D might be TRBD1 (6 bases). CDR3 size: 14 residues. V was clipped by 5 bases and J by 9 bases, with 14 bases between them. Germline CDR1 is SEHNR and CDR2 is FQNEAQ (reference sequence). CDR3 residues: CASSTDRSASPLHF. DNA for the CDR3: TGTGCCAGCAGCACCGACAGGAGTGCTTCACCCCTCCACTTT.